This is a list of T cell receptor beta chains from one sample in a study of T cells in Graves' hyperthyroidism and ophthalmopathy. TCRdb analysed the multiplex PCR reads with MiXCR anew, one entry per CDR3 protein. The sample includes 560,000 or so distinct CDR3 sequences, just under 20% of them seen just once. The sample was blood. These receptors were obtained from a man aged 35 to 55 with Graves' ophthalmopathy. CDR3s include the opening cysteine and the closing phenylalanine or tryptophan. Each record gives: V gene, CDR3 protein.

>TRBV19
CASSIDLYSTAMDGYTF
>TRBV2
CASSPNRSGQPPYGYTF
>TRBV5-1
CASRRQDNQPQHF
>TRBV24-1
CATSDQTGQGGYTF
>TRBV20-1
CSALTGGYPYEQYF
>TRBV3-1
CASSQRQGRTNSPLHF
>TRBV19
CASSFGSVVGEQYF
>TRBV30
CAWSVGVAGNTIYF
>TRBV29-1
CSVEDRPSGRAEQFF
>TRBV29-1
CSVHLLTGGFEDTQYF
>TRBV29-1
CSAARQHQYF
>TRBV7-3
CASSRAALPGGSNEQFF